A single sample is the source of the 25 T cell receptor beta chains below, sequenced in a study of OX40 agonist ivuxolimab in advanced cancers. The protocol was immunoSEQ multiplex PCR, while the TCRdb copy is restricted to in-frame clones and leaves out a portion. In the table there are approximately 73,000 clones, roughly 91% of which are singletons. The sequences come from CD4+ or CD8+ T cells sorted from blood, collected in a trial of the OX40 agonist ivuxolimab. These receptors originate from an adult with an advanced solid tumor such as melanoma, head and neck, liver or kidney cancer.

Points on this clone: One end of the junction does not line up with germline, which may come from a read error. The V gene is TRBV7-7, the J gene TRBJ2-1; D possibly matches TRBD1 or TRBD2 (5 bases each). The length of the CDR3 is 13 residues. Germline V gene sequence: CDR1 SSHAT, CDR2 FNYEAQ (reference sequence). CDR3 amino acids: CASSLGDEGEQFF. CDR3 bases: TGTGCTAGCAGCTTGGGGGACGAAGGGGAGCAGTTCTTC.

The chain is built from TRBV30 and TRBJ2-1; 10 bases fit TRBD2. Germline V gene lookup returns CDR1 GTSNPN and CDR2 SVGIG (reference sequence). V was pared by 1 base and J by 13 bases, with 10 bases of the junction left unmatched. This CDR3 contains 14 residues. This chain's CDR3 is CAWSEASGGSGQFF. The CDR3 DNA sequence: TGTGCCTGGAGTGAGGCTAGCGGGGGATCAGGACAGTTCTTC.

The V and J genes are TRBV30 and TRBJ1-1; no clear D gene. Germline lookup yields CDR1 GTSNPN and CDR2 SVGIG (reference sequence). There are 13 residues in the CDR3. CDR3 protein: CARTPVASTHAFF. The CDR3 nucleotides read TGTGCGAGGACCCCAGTCGCCTCAACCCACGCTTTCTTT. The complete variable domain, with remaining parts taken from reference TRBV30 and TRBJ1-1, reads SQTIHQWPATLVQPVGSPLSLECTVEGTSNPNLYWYRQAAGRGLQLLFYSVGIGQISSEVPQNLSASRPQDRQFILSSKKLLLSDSGFYLCARTPVASTHAFFGQGTRLTVV.

The chain employs TRBV29-1 and TRBJ1-2; D not certain. This CDR3 has 13 amino acids. Germline CDR1 reads SQVTM; CDR2 reads ANQGSEA. V was cut by 4 bases and J by 3 bases, with 12 bases left in between. CDR3 DNA: TGCAGCGTTGGGACCCAGCAGGACTATGGCTACACCTTC. As protein: CSVGTQQDYGYTF.

This chain joins TRBV5-1 and TRBJ2-1; weak D call: TRBD1 (5 bases). Between the trimmed V and J ends, which lost 2 bases and 6 bases, there was a span of 18 bases. From germline, CDR1 is SGHRS and CDR2 YFSETQ. The CDR3 extends over 16 amino acids. The CDR3 DNA follows: TGCGCCAGCAGCTTTCGGAATGACAGTCCATTCAATGAGCAGTTCTTC. This encodes CASSFRNDSPFNEQFF.

The chain joins TRBV5-4 to TRBJ2-1; TRBD2 might be the D (5 bases). This CDR3 comprises 15 residues. V gave up 1 base and J gave up 4 bases, with 12 bases separating them. Germline V gene lookup returns CDR1 SGHNT and CDR2 YYREEE (reference sequence). The CDR3 region is CASSLPRVGYNEQFF. The CDR3 DNA follows: TGTGCCAGCAGCTTGCCGAGGGTCGGATACAATGAGCAGTTCTTC.

The V gene is TRBV4-1, the J gene TRBJ1-1; no definite D call. The V and J ends lost 3 bases and 4 bases respectively, with 9 bases between them. Germline values: CDR1 MGHRA, CDR2 YSYEKL. This CDR3 comprises 13 residues. The DNA of the CDR3 is TGCGCCAGCAGCCACCCAAGATCCACTGAAGCTTTCTTT. It is translated as CASSHPRSTEAFF.

The chain is built from TRBV7-6 and TRBJ1-1; D unresolved. The germline V and J ends were trimmed by 0 bases and 8 bases, with 13 bases remaining between them. The CDR3 contains 14 residues. Germline V lookup: CDR1 SGHVS, CDR2 FNYEAQ. Here the CDR3 DNA reads TGTGCCAGCAGCTTAGCGGGCAGACAATCCGAAGCTTTCTTT. This gives the protein CASSLAGRQSEAFF.

The chain has TRBV7-3 and TRBJ2-1; the D gene could be TRBD1 or TRBD2 (9 bases each). The CDR3 extends over 18 amino acids. Germline CDR1 is SGHTA and CDR2 is FQGTGA. The ends were cut back, 3 bases at V and 6 bases at J, with 24 bases in the middle. For the CDR3, the DNA is TGTGCCAGCAGCTTTACAGGGGGCGGCGGGAGGGCTGTCAATGAGCAGTTCTTC. Amino acids: CASSFTGGGGRAVNEQFF. Full variable domain (rest looked up from reference TRBV7-3 and TRBJ2-1): GAGVSQTPSNKVTEKGKYVELRCDPISGHTALYWYRQSLGQGPEFLIYFQGTGAADDSGLPNDRFFAVRPEGSVSTLKIQRTERGDSAVYLCASSFTGGGGRAVNEQFFGPGTRLTVL.

The DNA for the CDR3 is TGTGCCAGCAGCCAAGGGCTGAACACTGAAGCTTTCTTT. Protein product: CASSQGLNTEAFF. J is TRBJ1-1 and V is TRBV11-2; D gene uncertain. V lost 5 bases and J 0 bases, leaving 7 bases between the germline ends. Germline V gene sequence: CDR1 SGHAT, CDR2 FQNNGV. The CDR3 runs to 13 residues.

The genes are TRBV6-1 and TRBJ2-7; D remains ambiguous. The CDR3 has 13 amino acids. CDR1 and CDR2 from the germline V gene are MNHNS and SASEGT. The ends were cut back, 1 base at V and 5 bases at J, with 9 bases in the middle. CDR3: CASSEERRDEQYF. For the CDR3, the DNA is TGTGCCAGCAGTGAAGAGAGACGAGACGAGCAGTACTTC.

This sequence joins TRBV2 and TRBJ1-5; a weak D match, TRBD1 (5 bases). The CDR3 is 13 amino acids. The germline V gene has CDR1 SNHLY and CDR2 FYNNEI. Deletions cut 6 bases from V and 0 bases from J, with 6 bases between. For the CDR3, the DNA is TGTGCCAGCAGGGGGGATAGCAATCAGCCCCAGCATTTT. Translation gives CASRGDSNQPQHF.

The chain joins TRBV6-5 to TRBJ2-3; 10 bases are a match to TRBD1. Germline CDR1 is MNHEY and CDR2 is SVGAGI. The CDR3 totals 14 residues. V was clipped by 3 bases and J by 4 bases; unmatched bases: 1. CDR3 sequence reads: CASSYDRGPDTQYF. The CDR3, as DNA: TGTGCCAGCAGTTATGACAGGGGGCCAGATACGCAGTATTTT.

The chain joins TRBV11-3 to TRBJ2-7, with D uncertain. CDR1 and CDR2 from the germline V gene are SGHNT and YENEEA. V was shortened by 4 bases and J by 3 bases, with 13 bases between the two germline ends. This CDR3 has 14 amino acids. The CDR3 DNA reads as TGTGCCAGCAGCTCGAAGACTGCCAACTACGAGCAGTACTTC. This gives the protein CASSSKTANYEQYF.

This chain joins TRBV5-1 and TRBJ2-7, with D uncertain. Germline V CDR1 and CDR2: SGHRS, YFSETQ. This CDR3 is 13 amino acids long. Deletions cut 7 bases from V and 3 bases from J, with 14 bases between. Written as DNA, the CDR3 is TGCGCCAGCTCTCTCCGAATCGGCTACGAGCAGTACTTC. Translating gives CASSLRIGYEQYF.

The chain employs TRBV11-3 and TRBJ2-2; D remains unclear. This CDR3 is 15 amino acids long. In germline, CDR1 is SGHNT, CDR2 YENEEA. Trimming took off 2 bases at V and 5 bases at J, with 12 bases between the two ends. CDR3 region: CASSLISTATGELFF. DNA for the CDR3: TGTGCCAGCAGCTTAATTTCAACCGCGACCGGGGAGCTGTTTTTT.

This clone was detected only once. The gene calls are TRBV7-9 and TRBJ2-1; D is tentatively TRBD1 or TRBD2 (5 bases each). The V and J ends lost 4 bases and 8 bases respectively, with 18 bases between them. The CDR3 totals 15 residues. The germline gives CDR1 SEHNR, CDR2 FQNEAQ (reference sequence). The CDR3 bases are TGTGCCAGCAGCTCCCGGGACCCTCGGAGCTATGAGCAGTTCTTC. Translation gives CASSSRDPRSYEQFF.

V and J are TRBV19 and TRBJ2-6, with D perhaps TRBD1 (6 bases). Per germline, CDR1 LNHDA and CDR2 SQIVND (reference sequence). Between the trimmed V and J ends, which lost 7 bases and 1 base, there was a span of 20 bases. The CDR3 runs to 18 residues. Here the CDR3 reads CASTSPGGGLSGANVLTF. The CDR3 nucleotides read TGTGCCAGTACCTCCCCTGGGGGCGGTTTATCTGGGGCCAACGTCCTGACTTTC.

The chain carries TRBV12-5 and TRBJ2-7; D possibly corresponds to TRBD2 (5 bases). This CDR3 contains 13 residues. Trimming left V 3 bases short and J 1 base short, with 7 bases between. Germline V lookup: CDR1 LGHNT, CDR2 FRNRAP. The chain's CDR3 is CASGFGISYEQYF. CDR3 nucleotide sequence: TGTGCTAGTGGTTTCGGGATTTCCTACGAGCAGTACTTC.

This clone was counted a single time. The rearrangement links TRBV4-2 to TRBJ1-5; D not resolved. This CDR3 has 16 amino acids. The germline V and J ends were trimmed by 0 bases and 0 bases, with 9 bases remaining between them. Germline loops: CDR1 LGHNA, CDR2 YNFKEQ. The CDR3 region has the DNA TGTGCCAGCAGCCAAGATTGGGCGAATAGCAATCAGCCCCAGCATTTT. Residues: CASSQDWANSNQPQHF.

The chain joins TRBV4-1 to TRBJ2-5; 9 positions match TRBD1. V lost 4 bases to trimming and J lost 2 bases; unmatched junction nucleotides: 8. Germline CDR1 reads MGHRA; CDR2 reads YSYEKL. CDR3 length equals 16 residues. The CDR3 sequence is CASSPPSGTGQETQYF. CDR3 in DNA: TGCGCCAGCAGCCCCCCCTCCGGGACAGGGCAAGAGACCCAGTACTTC.

The rearrangement links TRBV10-2 to TRBJ2-7, with 10 bases identical to TRBD2. The V gene's germline CDR1 is WSHSY and CDR2 SAAADI. This CDR3 comprises 15 residues. The junction had 13 bases not matched to a gene; V was cut back by 9 bases and J by 5 bases. CDR3 sequence reads: CASHATGTSAHEQYF. The CDR3 DNA is TGCGCCAGTCATGCCACCGGGACTAGCGCCCACGAGCAGTACTTC.

The chain is built from TRBV16 and TRBJ2-5, with D tentatively TRBD1 (7 bases). The better agreement between TRBJ2-7 and the DNA end casts doubt on the J call. CDR1 and CDR2 (germline): KGHSY, FQNENV. This CDR3 comprises 16 residues. The CDR3 reads CASSQLAETGWFEQYF. DNA of the CDR3: TGTGCCAGCAGCCAATTAGCGGAGACAGGGTGGTTCGAGCAGTACTTC.

The chain recombines TRBV6-5 with TRBJ2-5; 8 bases match TRBD2. CDR1 and CDR2 (germline): MNHEY, SVGAGI. The junction had 1 base not matched to a gene; V was cut back by 6 bases and J by 4 bases. This CDR3 comprises 12 residues. The CDR3 DNA reads TGTGCCAGCAGCCTAGCGGGAGAGACCCAGTACTTC. As protein: CASSLAGETQYF.

The genes are TRBV7-3 and TRBJ2-5; D remains unclear. The V gene's germline CDR1 is SGHTA and CDR2 FQGTGA. The CDR3 sequence is 13 residues long. V was cut by 8 bases and J by 6 bases, with 16 bases left in between. The CDR3 DNA sequence: TGTGCCAGCTCCGATGAGGTCACTAAGACCCAGTACTTC. Translated: CASSDEVTKTQYF.